These 18 T cell receptor beta chains share one sample of origin, sequenced in a study of cytomegalovirus exposure and HLA in healthy donors (dated by TCRdb to 2016 to 2017). Receptor libraries were prepared by the immunoSEQ multiplex PCR assay. The multiplex PCR relied on a mix of 60 forward primers for TCR Vbeta segments and 13 reverse primers for TCR Jbeta segments. TCRdb limited this immuneACCESS table to in-frame rearrangements with V and J called. A share of clones is missing; checked studies link under half to unresolved V genes, and the rest is unexplained. The sample records some 120,000 clones, 77% of which are singletons. The top ten clonotypes cover 3.7% of the sample. Sequencing was performed on PBMCs. All receptors come from a human donor in good health.

This chain joins TRBV28 and TRBJ1-5; the D gene is possibly TRBD1 (6 bases). This CDR3 is 17 amino acids long. Germline values: CDR1 MDHEN, CDR2 SYDVKM. Trimming left V 0 bases short and J 5 bases short, with 17 bases between. Written as DNA, the CDR3 is TGTGCCAGCAGTTTATGGGGGGCAGGGGCCCTCCATCAGCCCCAGCATTTT. Translated: CASSLWGAGALHQPQHF.

V and J are TRBV7-6 and TRBJ2-2; weak D call: TRBD1 (5 bases). Germline V lookup: CDR1 SGHVS, CDR2 FNYEAQ. Trimming removed 2 bases from V and 1 base from J, with 14 bases in between. The CDR3 runs to 17 residues. The CDR3 DNA reads as TGTGCCAGCAGCTTACTCGAGGTGGGGCAGAACACCGGGGAGCTGTTTTTT. Its translation: CASSLLEVGQNTGELFF. Combining the CDR3 with reference TRBV7-6 and TRBJ2-2 gives the whole variable domain GAGVSQSPRYKVTKRGQDVALRCDPISGHVSLYWYRQALGQGPEFLTYFNYEAQQDKSGLPNDRFSAERPEGSISTLTIQRTEQRDSAMYRCASSLLEVGQNTGELFFGEGSRLTVL.

This chain uses TRBV19 with TRBJ1-2; D might be TRBD1 (6 bases). The germline CDR1 and CDR2 sequences are LNHDA and SQIVND (reference sequence). CDR3 length equals 14 residues. The V end was cut by 3 bases, the J end by 5 bases, with 13 bases between. The CDR3 region is CASSIDRIGYGYTF. The CDR3 bases are TGTGCCAGTAGTATCGACAGGATCGGATATGGCTACACCTTC.

The rearrangement links TRBV19 to TRBJ2-7; the match to TRBD2 covers 7 bases. The CDR3 is made up of 16 amino acids. Germline V gives CDR1 LNHDA, CDR2 SQIVND (reference sequence). With V trimmed by 1 base and J by 0 bases, 6 bases remained unmatched. The CDR3 spells CASSIGGGSVSYEQYF. The DNA of the CDR3 is TGTGCCAGTAGTATAGGAGGCGGGAGCGTCTCCTACGAGCAGTACTTC. Based on the CDR3 plus reference TRBV19 and TRBJ2-7, the full variable domain is DGGITQSPKYLFRKEGQNVTLSCEQNLNHDAMYWYRQDPGQGLRLIYYSQIVNDFQKGDIAEGYSVSREKKESFPLTVTSAQKNPTAFYLCASSIGGGSVSYEQYFGPGTRLTVT.

This sequence joins TRBV30 and TRBJ1-3; tentative D call: TRBD1 (6 bases). Germline CDR1 and CDR2: GTSNPN and SVGIG (reference sequence). The CDR3 length is 14 residues. V was pared by 8 bases and J by 2 bases, with 16 bases between. The CDR3 loop reads CARTVAGAGNTIYF. The CDR3 nucleotides read TGTGCCAGGACGGTGGCAGGGGCTGGAAACACCATATATTTT.

The chain employs TRBV29-1 and TRBJ2-1; a weak D match, TRBD1 (6 bases). CDR1 SQVTM and CDR2 ANQGSEA come from the germline V gene. With 7 bases removed from V and 0 bases from J, the gap between germline ends came to 19 bases. The CDR3 is 16 amino acids. CDR3: CSAYPRQVSSYNEQFF. The CDR3 DNA reads as TGCAGCGCATACCCCAGACAGGTCTCCTCCTACAATGAGCAGTTCTTC.

The J gene is TRBJ2-2, the V gene TRBV15; 7 bases are a match to TRBD2. The CDR3 is made up of 15 amino acids. Germline V lookup: CDR1 LNHNV, CDR2 YYDKDF (reference sequence). J gave up 3 bases and V 5 bases, and 6 bases lay outside the gene matches. The CDR3 loop is CATSASGGHTGELFF. The DNA for the CDR3 is TGTGCCACCAGCGCTAGCGGAGGGCACACCGGGGAGCTGTTTTTT.

The rearrangement links TRBV19 to TRBJ1-2; D unresolved. CDR1 is LNHDA, CDR2 SQIVND, per germline (reference sequence). The CDR3 has 19 amino acids. Trimming removed 5 bases from V and 0 bases from J, with 25 bases in between. The CDR3 DNA reads as TGTGCCAGTAGTCCATCGACGAGGCAACCAATGGCATCTAACTATGGCTACACCTTC. Amino acids: CASSPSTRQPMASNYGYTF.

The chain couples TRBV10-2 to TRBJ1-1; possibly TRBD1 for D (5 bases). Trimming cost V 4 bases and J 1 base, with 13 bases left between them. This CDR3 is built from 15 residues. Germline CDR1 WSHSY, CDR2 SAAADI. The CDR3 nucleotides are TGCGCCAGCAGTGTTGTTAGGGGAGGGAACACTGAAGCTTTCTTT. Encoded protein: CASSVVRGGNTEAFF.

This clone was picked up a small number of times. This rearrangement joins TRBV6-1 to TRBJ2-1, with D possibly matching TRBD2 (6 bases). The germline V gene has CDR1 MNHNS and CDR2 SASEGT. The CDR3 has 13 residues. The germline V and J ends were trimmed by 4 bases and 4 bases, with 8 bases remaining between them. This CDR3 reads CASSGRGYNEQFF. DNA of the CDR3: TGTGCCAGCAGTGGGAGGGGTTACAATGAGCAGTTCTTC.

The chain uses TRBV14 and TRBJ2-7; TRBD1 matches 8 bases. The junction had 13 bases not matched to a gene; V was cut back by 4 bases and J by 5 bases. This CDR3 comprises 16 residues. Germline V gene lookup returns CDR1 SGHDN and CDR2 FVKESK. CDR3 sequence: CASSPPPRTGTNEQYF. The CDR3 DNA reads TGTGCCAGCAGCCCACCCCCCAGGACAGGGACCAACGAGCAGTACTTC.

The chain carries TRBV9 and TRBJ2-5, with TRBD2 identical over 12 bases. With 3 bases clipped from V and 11 bases from J, the junction kept 11 bases outside the gene matches. The germline V gene has CDR1 SGDLS and CDR2 YYNGEE. This CDR3 is 15 amino acids long. CDR3 residues: CASSAFLAGGGEQYF. CDR3 nucleotide sequence: TGTGCCAGCAGCGCCTTCCTAGCGGGAGGGGGGGAGCAGTACTTC.

V and J are TRBV5-1 and TRBJ2-7; D might be TRBD2 (6 bases). V was trimmed by 2 bases and J by 0 bases, leaving 12 bases between them. This CDR3 has 15 residues. Germline CDR1 and CDR2: SGHRS and YFSETQ. The CDR3 bases are TGCGCCAGCAGCTTAGCGGAGGGGAGCTCCTACGAGCAGTACTTC. Translated, it gives CASSLAEGSSYEQYF. Variable domain in full (rest from reference TRBV5-1 and TRBJ2-7): KAGVTQTPRYLIKTRGQQVTLSCSPISGHRSVSWYQQTPGQGLQFLFEYFSETQRNKGNFPGRFSGRQFSNSRSEMNVSTLELGDSALYLCASSLAEGSSYEQYFGPGTRLTVT.

This clone came up a few times. The rearrangement links TRBV19 to TRBJ2-7; the match to TRBD1 covers 7 bases. This CDR3 has 13 amino acids. The V gene's germline CDR1 is LNHDA and CDR2 SQIVND (reference sequence). V shed 6 bases and J 3 bases; nucleotides not matched to a gene: 5. The CDR3 spells CASSEYRGYEQYF. The CDR3, as DNA: TGTGCCAGTAGCGAGTACAGGGGCTACGAGCAGTACTTC. The full variable domain, its missing parts supplied by reference TRBV19 and TRBJ2-7, is DGGITQSPKYLFRKEGQNVTLSCEQNLNHDAMYWYRQDPGQGLRLIYYSQIVNDFQKGDIAEGYSVSREKKESFPLTVTSAQKNPTAFYLCASSEYRGYEQYFGPGTRLTVT.

The V and J genes are TRBV9 and TRBJ1-1; D is unresolved. Looked up from germline, CDR1 is SGDLS and CDR2 is YYNGEE. V shed 2 bases and J shed 1 base, with 12 bases lying between them. The CDR3 covers 15 residues. The CDR3 region is CASSVQHDSNTEAFF. The CDR3 DNA reads TGTGCCAGCAGCGTTCAACACGACTCGAACACTGAAGCTTTCTTT.

The V and J genes are TRBV6-1 and TRBJ1-4, with D possibly matching TRBD1 (6 bases). This CDR3 region has 15 residues. Deletions cut 5 bases from V and 8 bases from J, with 18 bases between. Germline V gives CDR1 MNHNS, CDR2 SASEGT. CDR3 sequence: CASSNLHLGGEKLFF. Here the CDR3 DNA reads TGTGCCAGCAGTAACCTACATCTAGGGGGAGAAAAACTGTTTTTT.

The V call is TRBV12-5, the J call TRBJ2-1; D remains ambiguous. V was clipped by 1 base and J by 4 bases, with 2 bases between them. This CDR3 region has 12 residues. Germline CDR1 LGHNT, CDR2 FRNRAP. CDR3 protein: CASGLAYNEQFF. CDR3 sequence (DNA): TGTGCTAGTGGTTTGGCGTACAATGAGCAGTTCTTC.

Only a few counts were recorded for this clone. The chain uses TRBV7-2 and TRBJ2-7; D gene unclear. The CDR3 loop spans 14 amino acids. The ends were cut back, 5 bases at V and 1 base at J, with 12 bases in the middle. The germline V gene has CDR1 SGHTA and CDR2 FQGNSA. CDR3 region: CASSTYTGSYEQYF. CDR3 nucleotides: TGTGCCAGCAGCACCTACACGGGTTCCTACGAGCAGTACTTC.